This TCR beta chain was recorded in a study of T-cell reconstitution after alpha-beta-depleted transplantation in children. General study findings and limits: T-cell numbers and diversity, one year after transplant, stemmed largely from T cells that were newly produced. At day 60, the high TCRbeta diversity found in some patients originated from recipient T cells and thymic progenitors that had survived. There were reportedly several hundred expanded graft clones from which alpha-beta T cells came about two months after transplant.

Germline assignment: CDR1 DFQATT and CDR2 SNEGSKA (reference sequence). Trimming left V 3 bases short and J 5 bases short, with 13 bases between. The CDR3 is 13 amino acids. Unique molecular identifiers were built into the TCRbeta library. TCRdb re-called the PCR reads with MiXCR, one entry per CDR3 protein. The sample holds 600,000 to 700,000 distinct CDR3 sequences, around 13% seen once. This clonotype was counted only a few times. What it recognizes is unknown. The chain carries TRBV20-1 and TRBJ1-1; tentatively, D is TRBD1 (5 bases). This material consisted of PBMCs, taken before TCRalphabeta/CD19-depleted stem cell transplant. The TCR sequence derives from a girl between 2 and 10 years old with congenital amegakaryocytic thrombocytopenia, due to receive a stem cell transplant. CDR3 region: CSASRGDWTEAFF. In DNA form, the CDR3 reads TGCAGTGCTAGTCGCGGGGACTGGACTGAAGCTTTCTTT.